This record looks at one T cell receptor (beta chain) sequence and its context. This entry is derived from a study of blood T cell repertoires in COVID-19. Data came from immunoSEQ multiplex PCR; TCRdb stores just in-frame clones and leaves some out. The repertoire has more than 140,000 clones, about 86% of them found once; the top ten carry 8.2%. The germline gives CDR1 SGHNT, CDR2 YENEEA. This CDR3 is built from 18 residues. V lost 1 base to trimming and J lost 8 bases; unmatched junction nucleotides: 16. The source of this sequence is a woman in her sixties or seventies with acute or convalescent COVID-19. The sequenced sample consisted of peripheral blood. The rearrangement links TRBV11-3 to TRBJ2-1; 8 nucleotides agree with TRBD1. DNA for the CDR3: TGTGCCAGCAGCTTAGGCCTGAGGCGGGACAGGTCAGATTATGAGCAGTTCTTC. Encoded protein: CASSLGLRRDRSDYEQFF.